This TCR beta chain was documented in a study of control samples from healthy donors and cancer patients. Clones were read by immunoSEQ multiplex PCR, and TCRdb kept only the in-frame ones, dropping some. The table includes roughly 52,000 clones, 95% to 96% detected once. This clone was counted once. Per germline, CDR1 LNHNV and CDR2 YYDKDF (reference sequence). CDR3 size: 14 residues. V gave up 4 bases and J gave up 5 bases, with 11 bases separating them. What was sequenced was blood. This receptor was obtained from a woman aged 30 to 39 in good health. The rearrangement joins TRBV15 to TRBJ1-4; D unresolved. The CDR3 loop is CATSNEIENEKLFF. The CDR3 DNA is TGTGCCACCAGCAACGAAATAGAAAATGAAAAACTGTTTTTT.